This T cell receptor beta chain was recorded in a study of early T cells in non-severe SARS-CoV-2 infection. Study-level information: Whole-blood bulk RNA, unsorted, was sequenced, and chains were unpaired.

This clonotype was seen at least ten times. The antigen is not known. Each cDNA molecule carried a unique molecular identifier. From the 5' RACE reads, TCRdb called clonotypes with MiXCR, one entry per CDR3 protein. The repertoire holds some 60,000 distinct CDR3 sequences, with 10% to 15% as singletons. Regarding the study as a whole: Database matching using VDJdb favored anti-spike CD8 responses, with private and CD4 specificities left missing.

The germline V gene encodes CDR1 KGHSH and CDR2 LQKENI. This CDR3 has 14 amino acids. J lost 6 bases, V lost 2 bases, and 3 bases had no gene match. The TCR was taken from an adult who was a healthcare worker with PCR-confirmed SARS-CoV-2 infection or an uninfected control (not recorded which). The chain carries TRBV18 and TRBJ2-1, with 8 bases lining up with TRBD2. Here the sequenced sample was whole blood, taken at baseline. The CDR3 reads CASSPGLASNEQFF. CDR3 sequence (DNA): TGTGCCAGCTCACCAGGACTAGCAAGCAATGAGCAGTTCTTC.